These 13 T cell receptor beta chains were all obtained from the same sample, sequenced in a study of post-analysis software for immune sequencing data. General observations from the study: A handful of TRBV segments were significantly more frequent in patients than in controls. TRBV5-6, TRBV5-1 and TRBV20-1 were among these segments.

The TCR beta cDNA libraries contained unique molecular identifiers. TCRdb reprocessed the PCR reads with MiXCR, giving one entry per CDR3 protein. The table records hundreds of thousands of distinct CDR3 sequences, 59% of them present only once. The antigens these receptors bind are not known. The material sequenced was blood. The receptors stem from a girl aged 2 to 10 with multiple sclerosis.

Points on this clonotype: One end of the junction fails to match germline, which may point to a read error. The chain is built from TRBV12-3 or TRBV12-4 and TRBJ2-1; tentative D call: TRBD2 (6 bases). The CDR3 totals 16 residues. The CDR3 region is CVSSPRAGDSYNEQFF. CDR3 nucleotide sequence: TGTGTCAGCAGCCCGAGAGCGGGCGACTCCTACAATGAGCAGTTCTTC.

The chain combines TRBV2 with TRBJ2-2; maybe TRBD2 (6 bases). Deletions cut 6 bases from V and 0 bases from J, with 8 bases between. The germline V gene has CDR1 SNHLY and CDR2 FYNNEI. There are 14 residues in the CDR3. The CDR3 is CASRLATNTGELFF. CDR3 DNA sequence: TGTGCCAGCAGACTAGCCACGAACACCGGGGAGCTGTTTTTT.

DNA of the CDR3: TGCAGCGTTGAAACCCCGAACTCCTACGAGCAGTACTTC. Translating it yields CSVETPNSYEQYF. The chain employs TRBV29-1 and TRBJ2-7, with D unresolved. Trimming removed 2 bases at V and 0 bases at J, with 8 bases between. Germline V gene data show CDR1 as SQVTM and CDR2 as ANQGSEA. The CDR3 is made up of 13 amino acids.

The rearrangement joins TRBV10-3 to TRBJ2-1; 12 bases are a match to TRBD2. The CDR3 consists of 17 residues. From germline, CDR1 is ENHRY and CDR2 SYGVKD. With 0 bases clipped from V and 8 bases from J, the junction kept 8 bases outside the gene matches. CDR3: CAISESTGLAGGDEQFF. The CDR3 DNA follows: TGTGCCATCAGTGAGTCGACGGGGCTAGCGGGAGGGGATGAGCAGTTCTTC.

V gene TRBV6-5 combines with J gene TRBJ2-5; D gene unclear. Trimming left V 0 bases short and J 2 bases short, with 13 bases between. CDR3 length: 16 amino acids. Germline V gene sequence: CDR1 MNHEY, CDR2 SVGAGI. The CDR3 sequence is CASSYSTGLGQETQYF. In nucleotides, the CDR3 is TGTGCCAGCAGTTACTCGACCGGCTTGGGACAAGAGACCCAGTACTTC.

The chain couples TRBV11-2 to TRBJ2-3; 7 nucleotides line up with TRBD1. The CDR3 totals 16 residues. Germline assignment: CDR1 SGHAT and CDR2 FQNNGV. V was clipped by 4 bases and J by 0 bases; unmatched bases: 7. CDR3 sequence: CASSSLRGSSTDTQYF. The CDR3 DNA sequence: TGTGCCAGCAGCTCACTCAGGGGGTCTAGCACAGATACGCAGTATTTT.

This chain's CDR3 is CSVPTGLNTEAFF. The DNA of the CDR3 is TGCAGCGTACCCACAGGGTTGAACACTGAAGCTTTCTTT. The chain joins TRBV29-1 to TRBJ1-1; the D gene is possibly TRBD1 (6 bases). Germline loops: CDR1 SQVTM, CDR2 ANQGSEA. This CDR3 has 13 amino acids. Deletions cut 6 bases from V and 0 bases from J, with 11 bases between. The full variable domain, its missing parts supplied by reference TRBV29-1 and TRBJ1-1, is SAVISQKPSRDICQRGTSLTIQCQVDSQVTMMFWYRQQPGQSLTLIATANQGSEATYESGFVIDKFPISRPNLTFSTLTVSNMSPEDSSIYLCSVPTGLNTEAFFGQGTRLTVV.

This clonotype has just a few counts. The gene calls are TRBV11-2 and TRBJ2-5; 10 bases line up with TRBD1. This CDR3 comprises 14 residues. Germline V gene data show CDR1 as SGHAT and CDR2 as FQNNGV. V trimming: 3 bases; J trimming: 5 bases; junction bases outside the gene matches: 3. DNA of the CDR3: TGTGCCAGCAGCTTCCGGGACAGGGGTGAGACCCAGTACTTC. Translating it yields CASSFRDRGETQYF. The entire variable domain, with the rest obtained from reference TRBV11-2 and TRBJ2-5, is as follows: EAGVAQSPRYKIIEKRQSVAFWCNPISGHATLYWYQQILGQGPKLLIQFQNNGVVDDSQLPKDRFSAERLKGVDSTLKIQPAKLEDSAVYLCASSFRDRGETQYFGPGTRLLVL.

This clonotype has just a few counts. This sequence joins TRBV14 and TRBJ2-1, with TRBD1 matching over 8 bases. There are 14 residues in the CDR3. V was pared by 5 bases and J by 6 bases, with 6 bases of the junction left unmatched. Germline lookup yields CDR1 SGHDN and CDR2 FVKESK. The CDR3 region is CASSWTRGRNEQFF. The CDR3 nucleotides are TGTGCCAGCAGCTGGACCAGGGGGCGCAATGAGCAGTTCTTC.

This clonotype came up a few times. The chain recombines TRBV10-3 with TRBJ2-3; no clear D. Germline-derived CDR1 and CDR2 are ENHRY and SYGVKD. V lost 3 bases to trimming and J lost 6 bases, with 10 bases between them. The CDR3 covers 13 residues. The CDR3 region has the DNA TGTGCCATCAGTGATGGGCCGGCGGATACGCAGTATTTT. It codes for CAISDGPADTQYF.

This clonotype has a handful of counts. The chain's CDR3 is CASSQLAGESEQYF. The CDR3, as DNA: TGCGCCAGCAGCCAATTGGCGGGAGAGAGCGAGCAGTACTTC. This sequence joins TRBV4-1 and TRBJ2-7; 7 bases match TRBD2. Per germline, CDR1 MGHRA and CDR2 YSYEKL. The CDR3 is 14 residues long. V was clipped by 2 bases and J by 6 bases; unmatched bases: 7.

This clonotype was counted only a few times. The CDR3 region has the DNA TGTGCCATCAGTGAGTCGACAGGGGCGGGAGAGACCCAGTACTTC. It translates to CAISESTGAGETQYF. V and J are TRBV10-3 and TRBJ2-5, with 8 bases aligning to TRBD1. The CDR3 is 15 residues long. The V gene end was trimmed by 0 bases and the J gene end by 4 bases; junction bases not matched to a gene: 4. From germline, CDR1 is ENHRY and CDR2 SYGVKD.

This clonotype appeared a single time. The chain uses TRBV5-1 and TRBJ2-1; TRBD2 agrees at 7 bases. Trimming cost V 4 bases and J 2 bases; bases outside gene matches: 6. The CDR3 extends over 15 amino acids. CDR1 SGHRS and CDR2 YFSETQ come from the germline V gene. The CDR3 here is CASSREVSTYNEQFF. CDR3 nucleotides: TGCGCCAGCAGCCGGGAGGTGAGCACCTACAATGAGCAGTTCTTC.